This T cell receptor beta chain was sequenced during a study of T-cell reconstitution after alpha-beta-depleted transplantation in children. This clonotype was counted only a few times. The antigen is not known. V dropped 5 bases and J dropped 2; count of bases not matched to a gene: 5. The CDR3 runs 15 residues. In germline, CDR1 is DFQATT, CDR2 SNEGSKA (reference sequence). During its preparation, the TCRbeta library received unique molecular identifiers. TCRdb fed the PCR reads into MiXCR, producing one record per CDR3 protein. This repertoire shows about 580,000 distinct CDR3 sequences, around 23% found once; its top ten account for roughly 14%. The study, taken as a whole, reports: Several hundred expanded graft clones reportedly gave rise to the alpha-beta T cells present about two months after transplant. Fresh T-cell production supplied most of the T-cell counts and diversity seen one year after transplant.

Sequenced material: PBMCs, mostly from graft donor cells, taken 360 days after TCRalphabeta/CD19-depleted stem cell transplant. V and J are TRBV20-1 and TRBJ2-4; 11 bases align to TRBD1. The clonotype originates from a boy under two years old who had a stem cell transplant for acute myeloid leukemia, so the T cells may come from the graft donor. The CDR3 DNA sequence: TGCAGTGCTCACCGGGACAGGGGGACCAAAAACATTCAGTACTTC. The encoded protein is CSAHRDRGTKNIQYF.